One and the same sample provided the 31 T cell receptor beta chains below, sequenced in a study of control samples from healthy donors and cancer patients. The table came from immunoSEQ multiplex PCR; TCRdb's copy has only in-frame clones and leaves some out. Altogether some 90,000 clones are present, 80% to 95% being singletons, with the ten largest covering 0.92%. The sample comprised blood. All receptors derive from a woman aged 25-40 years in good health.

V is TRBV2 and J is TRBJ1-2; 7 bases are shared with TRBD1. The CDR3 consists of 11 residues. Germline values: CDR1 SNHLY, CDR2 FYNNEI. J gave up 8 bases and V 10 bases, and 7 bases lay outside the gene matches. CDR3 DNA: TGTGCCACCAGCGGGGGACAGGGCTACACCTTC. It is translated as CATSGGQGYTF.

The chain recombines TRBV5-1 with TRBJ2-7; 7 bases agree with TRBD2. The ends lost 1 base at V and 4 bases at J; junction bases unmatched: 11. The CDR3 is made up of 16 amino acids. From germline, CDR1 is SGHRS and CDR2 YFSETQ. Here the CDR3 reads CASSLIALDSGYEQYF. The CDR3 coding sequence is TGCGCCAGCAGCTTGATCGCCCTGGATAGCGGGTACGAGCAGTACTTC.

The CDR3 region is CASSPPGGLGTEAFF. In DNA form, the CDR3 reads TGTGCCAGCAGCCCCCCAGGGGGCCTAGGCACTGAAGCTTTCTTT. The chain is built from TRBV7-9 and TRBJ1-1, with TRBD1 matching over 8 bases. The ends lost 5 bases at V and 4 bases at J; junction bases unmatched: 9. The CDR3 has 15 amino acids. Germline V gene lookup returns CDR1 SEHNR and CDR2 FQNEAQ (reference sequence).

In its sample, this clone was seen a few times. This chain uses TRBV6-1 with TRBJ1-6; D remains ambiguous. CDR1 MNHNS and CDR2 SASEGT come from the germline V gene. The V gene lost 0 bases and the J gene lost 6 bases, with 12 bases spanning the gap. The length of the CDR3 is 16 residues. CDR3 in amino acids: CASSEARGTSNSPLHF. In nucleotides, the CDR3 is TGTGCCAGCAGTGAAGCTCGGGGTACGTCTAATTCACCCCTCCACTTT.

The CDR3 protein is CSAGQTGGYTF. Written as DNA, the CDR3 is TGCAGTGCGGGGCAGACGGGTGGCTACACCTTC. The V and J genes are TRBV20-1 and TRBJ1-2; TRBD1 is a possible D gene (5 bases). Germline assignment: CDR1 DFQATT and CDR2 SNEGSKA (reference sequence). The CDR3 is 11 amino acids. Trimming pared 6 bases from V and 7 bases from J, leaving 12 bases between.

The table lists this clone with a few counts. The V call is TRBV21-1, the J call TRBJ2-1; TRBD2 is taken as the D call from the table, unchecked against the DNA. TRBV21-1 is deemed a pseudogene. This CDR3 contains 13 residues. CDR3 in amino acids: CASGERVAPEQFF. For the CDR3, the DNA is TGTGCCAGCGGGGAGAGGGTCGCCCCTGAGCAGTTCTTC.

This rearrangement joins TRBV5-6 to TRBJ1-5; weak D call: TRBD1 (5 bases). V lost 3 bases and J lost 0, with 16 bases in between. This CDR3 is 17 amino acids long. The germline V gene has CDR1 SGHDT and CDR2 YYEEEE. CDR3 nucleotides: TGTGCCAGCAGCTCTCAGGGTGGGGTCTATAGCAATCAGCCCCAGCATTTT. It translates to CASSSQGGVYSNQPQHF.

V is TRBV18 and J is TRBJ1-5; no clear D. This CDR3 is built from 15 residues. Germline-derived CDR1 and CDR2 are KGHSH and LQKENI. V was clipped by 1 base and J by 0 bases, with 7 bases between them. The CDR3 DNA is TGTGCCAGCTCACCACAAGGGCCTAGCAATCAGCCCCAGCATTTT. Residues: CASSPQGPSNQPQHF.

The rearrangement joins TRBV6-1 to TRBJ1-2; no reliable D call. Germline lookup yields CDR1 MNHNS and CDR2 SASEGT. CDR3 size: 14 residues. Trimming shortened V by 0 bases and J by 7 bases, and 12 bases separated the two germline ends. The CDR3 loop is CASSEAFLSAGYTF. CDR3 bases: TGTGCCAGCAGTGAAGCTTTCCTCTCGGCTGGCTACACCTTC.

CDR3 DNA: TGTGCCAGCAGCTTAGTGAACACCGGGGAGCTGTTTTTT. It yields the protein CASSLVNTGELFF. The chain links TRBV11-3 to TRBJ2-2; D gene unclear. This CDR3 has 13 amino acids. Germline V gives CDR1 SGHNT, CDR2 YENEEA. The ends were cut back, 1 base at V and 1 base at J, with 1 base in the middle.

The chain joins TRBV9 to TRBJ1-2, with D possibly matching TRBD1 (6 bases). Germline values: CDR1 SGDLS, CDR2 YYNGEE. CDR3 length equals 17 residues. Trimming shortened V by 4 bases and J by 2 bases, and 21 bases separated the two germline ends. The CDR3 spells CASSSWGGSEKNYGYTF. CDR3 bases: TGTGCCAGCAGCTCCTGGGGGGGCTCGGAAAAAAACTATGGCTACACCTTC.

The chain recombines TRBV5-1 with TRBJ2-4; 7 positions agree with TRBD2. The CDR3 consists of 13 residues. Germline CDR1 is SGHRS and CDR2 is YFSETQ. V lost 0 bases, J lost 12 bases, and 6 bases stayed unmatched. As DNA, the CDR3 is TGCGCCAGCAGCTTGGCGGCACTAGCGAATCAGTACTTC. Its protein is CASSLAALANQYF.

The V and J genes are TRBV7-9 and TRBJ1-2; D gene uncertain. Trimming shortened V by 2 bases and J by 2 bases, and 9 bases separated the two germline ends. CDR3 size: 14 residues. The germline V gene encodes CDR1 SEHNR and CDR2 FQNEAQ (reference sequence). The CDR3 coding sequence is TGTGCCAGCAGCTTATTGGGAATCAACTATGGCTACACCTTC. It encodes CASSLLGINYGYTF.

The chain uses TRBV30 and TRBJ1-1; D possibly corresponds to TRBD1 (6 bases). The V end was cut by 2 bases, the J end by 0 bases, with 13 bases between. This CDR3 region has 15 residues. The V gene's germline CDR1 is GTSNPN and CDR2 SVGIG (reference sequence). The CDR3 reads CAWSLGQFLNTEAFF. CDR3 bases: TGTGCCTGGAGTCTAGGACAGTTTCTGAACACTGAAGCTTTCTTT.

The J gene is TRBJ1-4, the V gene TRBV28; TRBD1 agrees at 9 bases. The CDR3 runs to 16 residues. Trimming took 3 bases from V and 2 from J; bases not matched to a gene: 4. CDR1 and CDR2 (germline): MDHEN, SYDVKM. CDR3 nucleotide sequence: TGTGCCAGCAGTTTCGAGACAGGGGGGACTAATGAAAAACTGTTTTTT. Its protein is CASSFETGGTNEKLFF.

The chain uses TRBV18 and TRBJ2-7; D gene unclear. Between the trimmed V and J ends, which lost 3 bases and 4 bases, there was a span of 10 bases. CDR1 is KGHSH and CDR2 is LQKENI in the germline V gene. The CDR3 has 13 residues. The CDR3 sequence is CASSPLPSYEQYF. The CDR3 DNA sequence: TGTGCCAGCTCACCCCTACCGTCATACGAGCAGTACTTC.

V is TRBV10-2 and J is TRBJ1-3; no clear D gene. CDR1 and CDR2 (germline): WSHSY, SAAADI. V was cut by 4 bases and J by 1 base, with 11 bases left in between. This CDR3 contains 15 residues. This chain's CDR3 is CASSGPRGSGNTIYF. The CDR3 DNA sequence: TGCGCCAGCAGTGGACCAAGAGGGTCTGGAAACACCATATATTTT.

V is TRBV6-6 and J is TRBJ1-5; maybe TRBD1 (6 bases). Looked up from germline, CDR1 is MNHNY and CDR2 is SVGAGI (reference sequence). Trimming took off 7 bases at V and 7 bases at J, with 11 bases between the two ends. The CDR3 is made up of 12 amino acids. Here the CDR3 reads CASTRGGQPQHF. DNA of the CDR3: TGTGCCAGCACCAGGGGCGGGCAGCCCCAGCATTTT.

The V call is TRBV12-3 or TRBV12-4, the J call TRBJ1-1, with TRBD1 as a possible D gene (6 bases). This CDR3 region has 13 residues. V lost 5 bases and J lost 6, with 13 bases in between. The CDR3 sequence: CASSTGTPAEAFF. The CDR3 DNA is TGTGCCAGCAGTACAGGGACCCCTGCTGAAGCTTTCTTT.

V and J are TRBV3-1 (or the pseudogene TRBV3-2) and TRBJ2-7; D call uncertain. The CDR3 contains 12 residues. Germline loops: CDR1 LGHDT, CDR2 YNNKEL (reference sequence). V dropped 0 bases and J dropped 7 bases, with 7 bases sitting between them. CDR3 nucleotides: TGTGCCAGCAGCCAAGATCTGGTTGAGCAGTACTTC. Its translation: CASSQDLVEQYF.

The chain employs TRBV19 and TRBJ2-7, with D tentatively TRBD2 (6 bases). This CDR3 has 13 amino acids. Trimming cost V 6 bases and J 3 bases, with 12 bases left between them. CDR1 is LNHDA and CDR2 is SQIVND in the germline V gene (reference sequence). The CDR3 spells CASSRDWNYEQYF. In nucleotides, the CDR3 is TGTGCCAGTAGCAGGGACTGGAACTACGAGCAGTACTTC.

In DNA form, the CDR3 reads TGTGCCAGCAGTTACTCGTTCCCACAGGTTCGGTCACCCCTCCACTTT. Protein sequence: CASSYSFPQVRSPLHF. V is TRBV6-6 and J is TRBJ1-6; TRBD1 is a possible D gene (5 bases). V was trimmed by 0 bases and J by 10 bases, leaving 16 bases between them. This CDR3 spans 16 amino acids. In germline, CDR1 is MNHNY, CDR2 SVGAGI (reference sequence).

V gene TRBV30 combines with J gene TRBJ1-2; no clear D. CDR3 size: 13 residues. Germline loops: CDR1 GTSNPN, CDR2 SVGIG (reference sequence). The V end lost 2 bases, the J end lost 4 bases, and 11 bases lay between the germline ends. CDR3 in DNA: TGTGCCTGGAGTTCGCTAGGGTTCTATGGCTACACCTTC. Protein: CAWSSLGFYGYTF.

The chain combines TRBV19 with TRBJ1-1; D unresolved. The V and J ends lost 10 bases and 1 base respectively, with 10 bases between them. This CDR3 is 12 amino acids long. The germline CDR1 and CDR2 sequences are LNHDA and SQIVND (reference sequence). This chain's CDR3 is CAINNGNTEAFF. The DNA of the CDR3 is TGTGCCATCAACAACGGGAACACTGAAGCTTTCTTT. Full variable domain (missing parts from reference TRBV19 and TRBJ1-1): DGGITQSPKYLFRKEGQNVTLSCEQNLNHDAMYWYRQDPGQGLRLIYYSQIVNDFQKGDIAEGYSVSREKKESFPLTVTSAQKNPTAFYLCAINNGNTEAFFGQGTRLTVV.

The chain recombines TRBV5-1 with TRBJ1-6; 9 nucleotides line up with TRBD1. J gave up 0 bases and V 2 bases, and 6 bases lay outside the gene matches. Germline CDR1 is SGHRS and CDR2 is YFSETQ. This CDR3 contains 18 residues. The CDR3 DNA reads TGCGCCAGCAGCTTAGCCGGACAGGGGCGCTCCTATAATTCACCCCTCCACTTT. Translating gives CASSLAGQGRSYNSPLHF.

With regard to this clone: The conserved phenylalanine or tryptophan is not found at the CDR3 terminus, so this likely reflects a read error. The J gene is TRBJ1-6, the V gene TRBV11-2; perhaps TRBD1 as D (6 bases). Germline CDR1 and CDR2: SGHAT and FQNNGV. The CDR3 runs to 17 residues. Deletions cut 4 bases from V and 3 bases from J, with 16 bases between. CDR3 DNA sequence: TGTGCCAGCAGCTCCGCGGACAGCCTCTTCTATAATTCACCCCTCCACCTT. Its protein is CASSSADSLFYNSPLHL.

The chain has TRBV11-2 and TRBJ2-1, with D perhaps TRBD2 (5 bases). V lost 4 bases to trimming and J lost 10 bases, with 14 bases between them. This CDR3 comprises 13 residues. Germline V lookup: CDR1 SGHAT, CDR2 FQNNGV. The CDR3 DNA is TGTGCCAGCAGCTCACACTCGGACTCGGAGCAGTTCTTC. Its protein is CASSSHSDSEQFF. Filled out from reference TRBV11-2 and TRBJ2-1, the complete variable domain reads EAGVAQSPRYKIIEKRQSVAFWCNPISGHATLYWYQQILGQGPKLLIQFQNNGVVDDSQLPKDRFSAERLKGVDSTLKIQPAKLEDSAVYLCASSSHSDSEQFFGPGTRLTVL.

This chain links TRBV5-6 with TRBJ1-2; TRBD1 might be the D (6 bases). The length of the CDR3 is 16 residues. The germline gives CDR1 SGHDT, CDR2 YYEEEE. With 4 bases removed from V and 2 bases from J, the gap between germline ends came to 18 bases. The CDR3 region has the DNA TGTGCCAGCAGCGCGGGGGGGGCAGGCTTGAACTATGGCTACACCTTC. This encodes CASSAGGAGLNYGYTF.

The rearrangement links TRBV3-1 (or the pseudogene TRBV3-2) to TRBJ2-5, with D perhaps TRBD1 (6 bases). Deletions cut 4 bases from V and 2 bases from J, with 14 bases between. The CDR3 has 15 residues. Per the germline V gene, CDR1 is LGHDT and CDR2 is YNNKEL (reference sequence). The CDR3 loop is CASSLPLGTQETQYF. CDR3 nucleotides: TGTGCCAGCAGCCTACCTCTGGGGACACAAGAGACCCAGTACTTC.

This clone was seen a single time. The conserved phenylalanine or tryptophan normally closing the CDR3 is absent here, so this likely arose from a read error. This chain joins TRBV7-8 and TRBJ1-6; D unresolved. Germline V gene lookup returns CDR1 SGHVS and CDR2 FQNEAQ. The CDR3 sequence is 16 residues long. V dropped 2 bases and J dropped 0 bases, with 8 bases sitting between them. The CDR3 protein is CASSLMSGSYNSPLHL. The CDR3 nucleotides are TGTGCCAGCAGCTTAATGTCTGGCTCCTATAATTCACCCCTCCACCTT.

The rearrangement links TRBV25-1 to TRBJ2-7, with 7 positions matching TRBD2. J lost 2 bases, V lost 3 bases, and 7 bases had no gene match. The CDR3 has 15 residues. CDR1 MGHDK and CDR2 SYGVNS come from the germline V gene. CDR3: CASSDGGVSAYEQYF. Here the CDR3 DNA reads TGTGCCAGCAGTGATGGGGGGGTTAGCGCCTACGAGCAGTACTTC.